This T cell receptor beta chain was captured by sequencing in a study of blood T cells in healthy people across ages (dated by TCRdb to between 2014 and 2017). Regarding the study in general: In model experiments, template switching captured roughly one uniquely barcoded TCR beta cDNA molecule for every two T cells. For two donors (one aged 18 to 29 and one aged 80 or older), the study analyzed two additional independent replicas of 1 million unique cDNA reads from the same blood draw. Four age groups were formed from the donors: young (average 16 years), middle-aged (around 40), aged (62) and long-lived (less than 85). To track age-related changes in TCR beta repertoire diversity, the study relied on deep sequencing normalized with unique cDNA molecular identifiers. To avoid experimental bias, donors of different ages were spread randomly across the sequencing lanes. The investigation overall reported the following: Since profiling was done on bulk unsorted PBMCs, naive and antigen-experienced compartments could not be conclusively compared. Observed TCR beta diversity per million T cells fell roughly linearly with age, and a significant reduction was already apparent by age around 40. The long-lived group showed more naive CD4+ T cells, fewer expanded clones and increased TCR diversity than the aged group, suggesting age selection. Total diversity estimates from one million sequenced T cells were considered lower bounds and underestimates. Because the CMV infection status of the donors was unknown, age-related changes in expanded clonotypes may potentially have been confounded. A strong correlation was found between observed TCR beta diversity and the percentage of naive T cells measured by flow cytometry.

From cysteine to phenylalanine, the CDR3 is 14 amino acids long. Only CDR3 DNA remains: 42 bases, in frame from the first base. CDR1 is given as MNHNS and CDR2 as SASEGT, both from the germline V gene. The library came from 5' RACE. A second PCR of about 6 to 11 cycles was performed with a sample-barcoded 5' primer and a J-beta primer mix. A unique molecular identifier was introduced onto each TCR beta cDNA molecule by a template-switch 5' adaptor carrying 12 random nucleotides. Each sample yielded at least 2.5 million CDR3-containing paired-end reads. First-strand cDNA was synthesized from all RNA with the Mint cDNA synthesis kit, primed by a TRBC-specific oligonucleotide. Following uracil-DNA glycosylase treatment, a first 18-cycle PCR with universal primers M1SS and BC2_uni_R was performed on all cDNA. The paper's data handling went like this. Normalization of each sample was performed by random selection of 1 million high-quality reads, each carrying a distinct molecular identifier. Reads sharing molecular identifiers were discarded rather than binned into consensus sequences. CDR3 identification, clonotype clustering and error correction used MiTCR with a Q25 quality threshold and the strictest error-elimination algorithm. Lower-bound total TCR beta diversity was estimated with a nonparametric unseen species model using Euler transformation. The public reads were run again by TCRdb, first through fastp at Q25 and then through MiXCR, and only productive beta chains were kept. Rows merge per CDR3 protein into single entries with the most common DNA and genes. TCRdb's processing, not the authors' own work, is the source of the V and J calls. The sample table lists 1.8 million or so distinct CDR3 sequences, about two fifths of them with a count of one. The ten largest clones capture roughly 24% of the sample.

Donors were about 36 systemically healthy Caucasian individuals from Russia aged roughly 6 to 90 years. About 9.6 milliliters of peripheral blood were collected from each donor into EDTA-treated Vacutainer tubes. Ficoll-Paque density-gradient centrifugation was used to isolate PBMCs, with at least 7 million obtained per sample. Total RNA was extracted from PBMCs with Trizol reagent, with at least 5.5 micrograms obtained per sample. For every donor, an aliquot of PBMCs went through flow cytometry to measure the percentages of naive CD45RAhigh/CD27high T cells. This clonotype was detected only a few times. Its antigen target is currently unknown. At one end the junction does not follow the germline gene, possibly because of a read error.

Recombination joined TRBV6-1 with TRBJ1-2; D gene: possibly TRBD1, on 6 matching bases. This TCR was sampled from a human donor in good health. Sequencing used blood. The CDR3 here reads CASRPNAGAYGYTF. DNA sequence: TGTGCTAGCAGACCGAACGCAGGGGCATATGGCTACACCTTC.